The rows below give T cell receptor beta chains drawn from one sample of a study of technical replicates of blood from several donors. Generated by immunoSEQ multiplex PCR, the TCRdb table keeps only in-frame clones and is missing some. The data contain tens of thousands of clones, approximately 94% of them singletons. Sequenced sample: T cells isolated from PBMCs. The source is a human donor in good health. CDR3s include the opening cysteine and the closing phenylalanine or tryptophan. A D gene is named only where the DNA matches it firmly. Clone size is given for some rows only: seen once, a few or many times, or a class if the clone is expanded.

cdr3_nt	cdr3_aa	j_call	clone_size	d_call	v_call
TGTGCCAGTAGTGAAATTCAAGCTCAAGAGACCCAGTACTTC	CASSEIQAQETQYF	TRBJ2-5	NA	NA	TRBV19
TGTGCCAGCAGCGGACAGTGGAGCTACGAGCAGTACTTC	CASSGQWSYEQYF	TRBJ2-7	NA	NA	TRBV13
TGCGCCAGTAGGGGCTCCTACAATGAGCAGTTCTTC	CASRGSYNEQFF	TRBJ2-1	once	NA	TRBV4-1
TGTGCCAGCGTTAGGAGCTATCAGCGAGATACGCAGTATTTT	CASVRSYQRDTQYF	TRBJ2-3	NA	NA	TRBV7-2
TGTGCCAGCAGCACCGAGACAGGGCCCTACAATGAGCAGTTCTTC	CASSTETGPYNEQFF	TRBJ2-1	NA	TRBD1	TRBV5-5
TGTGCCAGCAGCCAAGGGGAAAACACTGAAGCTTTCTTT	CASSQGENTEAFF	TRBJ1-1	NA	NA	TRBV6-1
TGTGCCAGTAGTATAGTTCTAGCGCGGCTCGGGGATACGCAGTATTTT	CASSIVLARLGDTQYF	TRBJ2-3	NA	NA	TRBV19
TGTGCCAGCAGCACTAGCGGGAGGACCAGCTCCTACGAGCAGTACTTC	CASSTSGRTSSYEQYF	TRBJ2-7	NA	TRBD2	TRBV7-2
TGTGCCAGCAGCCAATCCATGTTCGGGACAGGGTATGGCTACACCTTC	CASSQSMFGTGYGYTF	TRBJ1-2	once	TRBD1	TRBV16
TGTGCCAGCAGTTTTGTGGGGGGGAATCAGCCCCAGCATTTT	CASSFVGGNQPQHF	TRBJ1-5	NA	NA	TRBV27
TGTGCCAGCATGACAGGGAACTACGAGCAGTACTTC	CASMTGNYEQYF	TRBJ2-7	NA	TRBD1	TRBV7-8
TGTGCCAGCAAACTAGCCGCTAACACCGGGGAGCTGTTTTTT	CASKLAANTGELFF	TRBJ2-2	NA	NA	TRBV6-5
TGTGCCAGCAGCTTAGTAGCGGGTGCCTACGAGCAGTACTTC	CASSLVAGAYEQYF	TRBJ2-7	NA	TRBD2	TRBV7-2
TGTGCCAGCAGTACCAACTTTGCGGGAGTCAATGAGCAGTTCTTC	CASSTNFAGVNEQFF	TRBJ2-1	NA	TRBD2	TRBV6-5
TGTGCCAGCAGTCCGACTAGCGGGAGTCCGTACGAGCAGTACTTC	CASSPTSGSPYEQYF	TRBJ2-7	NA	TRBD2	TRBV27
TGTGCCAGCAGTCAATTCAGGGGGCTTCGGCAGCCCCAGCATTTT	CASSQFRGLRQPQHF	TRBJ1-5	NA	TRBD1	TRBV6-5
TGCGCCAGCAGCTTGGCGGAGTACCGTACCTACGAGCAGTACTTC	CASSLAEYRTYEQYF	TRBJ2-7	NA	NA	TRBV5-1
TGTGCCAGCAGCTACAGAAGCTCTGGAAACACCATATATTTT	CASSYRSSGNTIYF	TRBJ1-3	NA	NA	TRBV13
TGTGCCAGCAGCTTAGGTCGCGGGAGTGGAGATGAGCAGTTCTTC	CASSLGRGSGDEQFF	TRBJ2-1	NA	TRBD2	TRBV7-2
TGCGCCAGCAGCCAAGTGCCGGGGACTACCTACGAGCAGTACTTC	CASSQVPGTTYEQYF	TRBJ2-7	NA	TRBD2	TRBV4-3
TGTGCCAGCAGCCCGCTCGCGAGGACCCAGTACTTC	CASSPLARTQYF	TRBJ2-5	NA	NA	TRBV7-2
TGCGCCAGCAGCTTTGGCAGGGGGCAGGGCACTGAAGCTTTCTTT	CASSFGRGQGTEAFF	TRBJ1-1	NA	TRBD1	TRBV5-1
TGTGCCAGCAGCTTAGCCCCGGGGATGAACACTGAAGCTTTCTTT	CASSLAPGMNTEAFF	TRBJ1-1	NA	NA	TRBV7-2
TGTGCCAGCAGCCTCGGGGGGACAGGGGCTGGAAACACCATATATTTT	CASSLGGTGAGNTIYF	TRBJ1-3	NA	TRBD1	TRBV7-6
TGTGCTAGTGGGCCGGGGACAAAAGAGACCCAGTACTTC	CASGPGTKETQYF	TRBJ2-5	NA	NA	TRBV12-5